These 18 T cell receptor beta chains share one sample of origin, sequenced in a study of blood T cell repertoires in COVID-19. TCRdb keeps only in-frame clones here, not all; method: immunoSEQ multiplex PCR. This sample yields 150,000 to 200,000 clones, of which 78% are seen a single time; about 18% belongs to the top ten. Sequencing used PBMCs or T cells enriched from blood (not recorded which). The receptors derive from a woman aged 50 to 65 who had recovered from COVID-19.

This clone has a handful of counts. V usage is TRBV25-1 and J usage is TRBJ1-1; a weak D match, TRBD1 (6 bases). CDR1 and CDR2 (germline): MGHDK, SYGVNS. CDR3 length: 14 residues. V lost 6 bases, J lost 0 bases, and 11 bases lay in between. This CDR3 is CASSMTGMNTEAFF. The CDR3 bases are TGTGCCAGCAGCATGACAGGAATGAACACTGAAGCTTTCTTT.

The rearrangement joins TRBV27 to TRBJ1-6; D is uncertain. CDR1 and CDR2 from the germline V gene are MNHEY and SMNVEV (reference sequence). V lost 2 bases and J lost 7, with 9 bases in between. The CDR3 runs to 14 residues. The CDR3 DNA is TGTGCCAGCAGTTTAGGGCTGGGCAATTCACCCCTCCACTTT. Its translation is CASSLGLGNSPLHF.

The genes are TRBV5-1 and TRBJ2-3, with 9 bases identical to TRBD1. V shed 3 bases and J 4 bases; nucleotides not matched to a gene: 6. CDR1 is SGHRS, CDR2 YFSETQ, per germline. The CDR3 length is 15 residues. In DNA, the CDR3 is TGCGCCAGCAGCTATGGACAGGGGTCGGCAGATACGCAGTATTTT. The encoded protein is CASSYGQGSADTQYF.

The rearrangement joins TRBV28 to TRBJ1-2; the match to TRBD1 covers 8 bases. The V and J ends lost 10 bases and 5 bases, in that order; junction bases with no gene match: 6. CDR3 length: 12 residues. Germline V gene lookup returns CDR1 MDHEN and CDR2 SYDVKM. The CDR3 region is CATTGARYGYTF. The CDR3 nucleotides read TGTGCCACGACAGGGGCGAGATATGGCTACACCTTC.

In its sample, this clone was seen once. This chain connects TRBV28 to TRBJ1-5, with 7 bases matching TRBD1. Germline CDR1 is MDHEN and CDR2 is SYDVKM. CDR3 size: 15 residues. J gave up 6 bases and V 2 bases, and 7 bases lay outside the gene matches. The CDR3 DNA follows: TGTGCCAGCAGTTTAAATCCCCAGGGGGGTCAGCCCCAGCATTTT. Protein: CASSLNPQGGQPQHF.

This clone came up a few times. The sample holds other DNA sequences that translate to the same CDR3. The V and J genes are TRBV7-2 and TRBJ2-1, with TRBD1 identical over 7 bases. The V gene end was trimmed by 5 bases and the J gene end by 0 bases; junction bases not matched to a gene: 1. The CDR3 loop spans 14 amino acids. CDR1 is SGHTA, CDR2 FQGNSA, per germline. CDR3 nucleotides: TGTGCCAGCAGCCCAGGGGGCTCCTACAATGAGCAGTTCTTC. Protein sequence: CASSPGGSYNEQFF.

The chain has TRBV6-5 and TRBJ1-1, with a possible D match to TRBD1 (6 bases). CDR1 MNHEY and CDR2 SVGAGI come from the germline V gene. The CDR3 loop spans 14 amino acids. Trimming took off 4 bases at V and 0 bases at J, with 9 bases between the two ends. For the CDR3, the DNA is TGTGCCAGCAGTTTCTCAGGGGTGAACACTGAAGCTTTCTTT. It is translated as CASSFSGVNTEAFF.

The V and J genes are TRBV27 and TRBJ1-4; D is ambiguous. V lost 0 bases to trimming and J lost 6 bases, with 8 bases between them. Germline CDR1 reads MNHEY; CDR2 reads SMNVEV (reference sequence). The CDR3 is 14 amino acids. In DNA form, the CDR3 reads TGTGCCAGCAGTTTATCCAGATTGCATGAAAAACTGTTTTTT. Its translation is CASSLSRLHEKLFF.

The J gene is TRBJ2-5, the V gene TRBV9; 7 bases align to TRBD1. This CDR3 comprises 15 residues. Germline V gives CDR1 SGDLS, CDR2 YYNGEE. V shed 3 bases and J 2 bases; nucleotides not matched to a gene: 7. CDR3 loop: CASSGRTGPQETQYF. CDR3 DNA sequence: TGTGCCAGCAGCGGGCGGACAGGCCCACAAGAGACCCAGTACTTC.

The chain employs TRBV5-6 and TRBJ2-2, with TRBD1 identical over 10 bases. This CDR3 is built from 13 residues. Germline V lookup: CDR1 SGHDT, CDR2 YYEEEE. V trimming: 2 bases; J trimming: 10 bases; junction bases outside the gene matches: 2. In DNA form, the CDR3 reads TGTGCCAGCAGCTTCGGGACAGGGGAGGAGCTGTTTTTT. This codes for CASSFGTGEELFF. Together with reference TRBV5-6 and TRBJ2-2, the CDR3 gives the full variable domain: DAGVTQSPTHLIKTRGQQVTLRCSPKSGHDTVSWYQQALGQGPQFIFQYYEEEERQRGNFPDRFSGHQFPNYSSELNVNALLLGDSALYLCASSFGTGEELFFGEGSRLTVL.

This clone was recorded once. This rearrangement joins TRBV5-1 to TRBJ2-1; 7 bases are a match to TRBD1. V lost 0 bases and J lost 2; bases outside the gene matches: 5. CDR1 is SGHRS and CDR2 is YFSETQ in the germline V gene. The CDR3 spans 16 residues. The CDR3 DNA sequence: TGCGCCAGCAGCTTGGGGGACAGCCCTCCCTACAATGAGCAGTTCTTC. Translated, it gives CASSLGDSPPYNEQFF.

The chain links TRBV7-6 to TRBJ1-5, with TRBD1 matching 8 bases. Germline-derived CDR1 and CDR2 are SGHVS and FNYEAQ. V gave up 1 base and J gave up 1 base; unmatched junction bases: 9. CDR3 length: 18 residues. CDR3 sequence (DNA): TGTGCCAGCAGCTTAGGTTCAGGGGGCGCACAGAGCAATCAGCCCCAGCATTTT. Translation gives CASSLGSGGAQSNQPQHF.

The CDR3 DNA reads as TGTGCCAGCAGCCTTCGGGGGGGGAGTCAGCCCCAGCATTTT. Its protein product is CASSLRGGSQPQHF. The chain couples TRBV6-2 or TRBV6-3 to TRBJ1-5, with D perhaps TRBD1 (5 bases). The V end lost 6 bases, the J end lost 6 bases, and 15 bases lay between the germline ends. The CDR3 contains 14 residues. Germline CDR1 reads MNHEY; CDR2 reads SVGEGT.

J is TRBJ1-5 and V is TRBV2; D remains ambiguous. Trimming cost V 7 bases and J 5 bases, with 15 bases left between them. Germline V gene data show CDR1 as SNHLY and CDR2 as FYNNEI. The CDR3 spans 14 residues. CDR3 in amino acids: CASTMTQRYQPQHF. The DNA of the CDR3 is TGTGCCAGCACTATGACTCAGAGGTATCAGCCCCAGCATTTT.

The chain carries TRBV2 and TRBJ1-2; D is unresolved. Trimming took off 5 bases at V and 0 bases at J, with 7 bases between the two ends. CDR1 SNHLY and CDR2 FYNNEI come from the germline V gene. The CDR3 covers 13 residues. In nucleotides, the CDR3 is TGTGCCAGCAGTTCCGGGACTAACTATGGCTACACCTTC. Translated, it gives CASSSGTNYGYTF.

The chain couples TRBV3-1 (or the pseudogene TRBV3-2) to TRBJ2-2; D is possibly TRBD1 (6 bases). Trimming pared 1 base from V and 3 bases from J, leaving 15 bases between. Germline CDR1 reads LGHDT; CDR2 reads YNNKEL (reference sequence). This CDR3 is 17 amino acids long. CDR3 in DNA: TGTGCCAGCAGCCAAGCAGGGACACCACGGGACACCGGGGAGCTGTTTTTT. Translating it yields CASSQAGTPRDTGELFF.

This chain connects TRBV10-3 to TRBJ2-1; perhaps TRBD2 as D (5 bases). CDR1 is ENHRY, CDR2 SYGVKD, per germline. V shed 8 bases and J shed 0 bases, with 14 bases lying between them. The CDR3 extends over 15 amino acids. DNA for the CDR3: TGTGCCATCCGCAGCGGAGGCGACTCCTACAATGAGCAGTTCTTC. It translates to CAIRSGGDSYNEQFF.

The CDR3 bases are TGTGCCAGCAGCCCCACTAGCGGGAGGCAGTACGAGCAGTACTTC. Translated: CASSPTSGRQYEQYF. V gene TRBV28 combines with J gene TRBJ2-7; the match to TRBD2 covers 12 bases. CDR1 and CDR2 from the germline V gene are MDHEN and SYDVKM. Trimming removed 6 bases from V and 4 bases from J; junction bases left unmatched: 7. CDR3 length equals 15 residues.